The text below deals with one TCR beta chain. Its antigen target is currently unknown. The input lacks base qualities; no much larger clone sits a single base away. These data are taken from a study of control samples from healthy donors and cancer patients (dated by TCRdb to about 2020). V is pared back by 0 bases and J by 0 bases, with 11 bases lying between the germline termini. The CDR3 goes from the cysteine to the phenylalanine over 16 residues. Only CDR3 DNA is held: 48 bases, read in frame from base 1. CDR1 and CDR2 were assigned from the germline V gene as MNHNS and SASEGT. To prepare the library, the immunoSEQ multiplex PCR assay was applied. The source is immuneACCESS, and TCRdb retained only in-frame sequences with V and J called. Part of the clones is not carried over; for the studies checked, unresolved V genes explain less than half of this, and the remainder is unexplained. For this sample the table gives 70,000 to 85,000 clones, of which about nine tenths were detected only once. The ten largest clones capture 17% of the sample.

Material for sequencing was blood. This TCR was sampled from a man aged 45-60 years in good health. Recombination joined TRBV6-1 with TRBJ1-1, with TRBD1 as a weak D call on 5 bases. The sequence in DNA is TGTGCCAGCAGTGAAGCGGAGCAGGGAATGAACACTGAAGCTTTCTTT. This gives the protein CASSEAEQGMNTEAFF.